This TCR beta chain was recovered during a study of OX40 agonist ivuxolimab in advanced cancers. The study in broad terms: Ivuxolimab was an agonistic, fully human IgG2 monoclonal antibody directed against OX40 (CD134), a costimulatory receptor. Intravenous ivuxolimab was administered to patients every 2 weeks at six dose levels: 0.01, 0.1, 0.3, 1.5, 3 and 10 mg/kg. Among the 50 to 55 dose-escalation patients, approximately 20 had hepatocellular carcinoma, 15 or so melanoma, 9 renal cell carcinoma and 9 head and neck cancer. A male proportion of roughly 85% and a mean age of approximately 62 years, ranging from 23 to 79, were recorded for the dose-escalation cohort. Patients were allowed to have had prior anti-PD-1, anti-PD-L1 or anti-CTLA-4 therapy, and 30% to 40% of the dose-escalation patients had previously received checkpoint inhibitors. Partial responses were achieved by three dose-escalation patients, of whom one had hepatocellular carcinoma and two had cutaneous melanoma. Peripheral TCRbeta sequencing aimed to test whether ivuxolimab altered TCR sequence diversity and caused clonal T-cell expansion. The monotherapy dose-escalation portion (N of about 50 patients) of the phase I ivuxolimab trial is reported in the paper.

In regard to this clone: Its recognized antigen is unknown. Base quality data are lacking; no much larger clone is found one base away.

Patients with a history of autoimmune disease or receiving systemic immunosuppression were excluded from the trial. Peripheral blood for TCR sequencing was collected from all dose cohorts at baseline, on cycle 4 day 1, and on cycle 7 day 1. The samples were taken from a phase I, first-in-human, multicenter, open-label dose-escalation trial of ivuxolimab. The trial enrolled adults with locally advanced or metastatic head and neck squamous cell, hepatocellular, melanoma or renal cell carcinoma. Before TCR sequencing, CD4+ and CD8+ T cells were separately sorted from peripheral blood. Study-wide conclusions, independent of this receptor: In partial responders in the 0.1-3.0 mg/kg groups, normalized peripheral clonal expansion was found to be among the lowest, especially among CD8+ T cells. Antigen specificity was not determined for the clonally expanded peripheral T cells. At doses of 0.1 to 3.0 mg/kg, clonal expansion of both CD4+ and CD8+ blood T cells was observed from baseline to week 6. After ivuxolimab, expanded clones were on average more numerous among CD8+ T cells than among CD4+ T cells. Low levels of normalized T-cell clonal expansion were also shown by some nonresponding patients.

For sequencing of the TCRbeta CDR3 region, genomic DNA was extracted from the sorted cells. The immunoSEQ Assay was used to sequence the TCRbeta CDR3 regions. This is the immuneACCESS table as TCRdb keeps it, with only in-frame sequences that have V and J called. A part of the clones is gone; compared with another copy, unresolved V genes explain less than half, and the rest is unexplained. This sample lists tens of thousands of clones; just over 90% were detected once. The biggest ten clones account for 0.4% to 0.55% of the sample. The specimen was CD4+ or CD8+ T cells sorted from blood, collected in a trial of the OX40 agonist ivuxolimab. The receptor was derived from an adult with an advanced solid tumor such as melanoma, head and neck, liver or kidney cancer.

The DNA is as follows: TGTGCCAGCAGCTCTACGTGGGAGACCCAGTACTTC. Translated, this is CASSSTWETQYF. The chain links TRBV7-2 with TRBJ2-5, with an unclear D gene assignment. For CDR1 and CDR2, the germline V gene lists SGHTA and FQGNSA. The CDR3 goes from the cysteine to the phenylalanine over 12 residues. The retained sequence is limited to the CDR3, 36 bases, with the frame set at the first base. V drops 4 bases and J drops 5 bases, leaving 8 bases in between.